The 8 T cell receptor beta chains presented below share a single source sample, sequenced in a study of Tregs in tolerant kidney transplant recipients. This table comes from immunoSEQ multiplex PCR, and its TCRdb copy is limited to in-frame clones, with some not included. There are about 64,000 clones in the sample; 80% to 90% occur only once, and approximately 3.9% lies in the top ten. The nonmyeloablative bone marrow transplants came from related graft donors, with transient mixed chimerism. The sample here was CD4+ T cells from blood (PBMCs), taken 6 months after the transplant. All receptors derive from a human patient who received a combined kidney and bone marrow transplant. Some T cells may be the graft donor's.

This clone is a singleton in its sample. V is TRBV4-1 and J is TRBJ2-2; 11 positions match TRBD2. This CDR3 has 19 residues. Unmatched junction bases numbered 11, after V lost 1 base and J lost 4 bases. Germline V gene lookup returns CDR1 MGHRA and CDR2 YSYEKL. CDR3 loop: CASSQVPSFLAGGTGELFF. CDR3 DNA sequence: TGCGCCAGCAGCCAAGTCCCAAGTTTCCTAGCGGGAGGCACCGGGGAGCTGTTTTTT.

The rearrangement links TRBV19 to TRBJ2-1; 7 bases match TRBD1. Germline CDR1 LNHDA, CDR2 SQIVND (reference sequence). V was pared by 4 bases and J by 6 bases, with 15 bases of the junction left unmatched. This CDR3 region has 17 residues. CDR3 in DNA: TGTGCCAGTAGTACAGGGGGTCTGACTATGAGTTCCAATGAGCAGTTCTTC. Translating gives CASSTGGLTMSSNEQFF. Complete variable domain (other parts from reference TRBV19 and TRBJ2-1): DGGITQSPKYLFRKEGQNVTLSCEQNLNHDAMYWYRQDPGQGLRLIYYSQIVNDFQKGDIAEGYSVSREKKESFPLTVTSAQKNPTAFYLCASSTGGLTMSSNEQFFGPGTRLTVL.

This clone was found once. J is TRBJ2-5 and V is TRBV9, with TRBD1 identical over 9 bases. The CDR3 is 16 amino acids. CDR1 is SGDLS, CDR2 YYNGEE, per germline. The V gene end was trimmed by 0 bases and the J gene end by 5 bases; junction bases not matched to a gene: 8. CDR3 in amino acids: CASSVANRGQRETQYF. The DNA for the CDR3 is TGTGCCAGCAGCGTAGCTAACAGGGGGCAGAGGGAGACCCAGTACTTC.

Only one count was recorded for this clone. V is TRBV21-1 and J is TRBJ1-4; the table's D call of TRBD1 was not tested on the DNA. TRBV21-1 is marked as a pseudogene. The CDR3 covers 16 residues. Written as DNA, the CDR3 is TGTGCCAGCAGCCCCTGGACAGGGGGGGAGAATGAAAAACTGTTTTTT. As protein: CASSPWTGGENEKLFF.

V and J are TRBV7-2 and TRBJ2-7; 10 bases match TRBD2. The CDR3 is 19 amino acids. Germline assignment: CDR1 SGHTA and CDR2 FQGNSA. With 0 bases clipped from V and 0 bases from J, the junction kept 11 bases outside the gene matches. CDR3: CASSLAAVAGGISSYEQYF. The CDR3 DNA reads TGTGCCAGCAGCTTAGCGGCGGTAGCGGGGGGCATAAGCTCCTACGAGCAGTACTTC.

The chain links TRBV4-3 to TRBJ1-3; TRBD1 might be the D (5 bases). Between the trimmed V and J ends, which lost 1 base and 0 bases, there was a span of 7 bases. This CDR3 comprises 15 residues. Germline CDR1 is LGHNA and CDR2 is YSLEER. The CDR3 nucleotides are TGCGCCAGCAGCCAAGGCCAGGGCTCTGGAAACACCATATATTTT. Translation gives CASSQGQGSGNTIYF.

This clone appeared a single time. The chain is built from TRBV27 and TRBJ1-1; unclear D gene. Per the germline V gene, CDR1 is MNHEY and CDR2 is SMNVEV (reference sequence). The CDR3 is made up of 14 amino acids. Between the trimmed V and J ends, which lost 5 bases and 1 base, there was a span of 11 bases. The CDR3: CASSARHGNTEAFF. The DNA of the CDR3 is TGTGCCAGCAGTGCCCGACATGGGAACACTGAAGCTTTCTTT.

This clone was seen just once. This chain uses TRBV11-3 with TRBJ2-1, with 7 bases fitting TRBD1. J was trimmed by 8 bases and V by 1 base; bases with no gene match: 2. CDR1 is SGHNT and CDR2 is YENEEA in the germline V gene. The CDR3 contains 13 residues. This chain's CDR3 is CASSLGQGDEQFF. The CDR3 DNA reads TGTGCCAGCAGCTTAGGACAGGGAGATGAGCAGTTCTTC.